The rows below give T cell receptor beta chains drawn from one sample of a study of T-cell reconstitution after alpha-beta-depleted transplantation in children. TCRdb reprocessed the PCR reads with MiXCR, giving one entry per CDR3 protein. The repertoire includes about 830,000 distinct CDR3 sequences, roughly 15% of them detected once, and about 4.6% sits in the top ten. Sequenced material: PBMCs, mostly from graft donor cells, taken 360 days after TCRalphabeta/CD19-depleted stem cell transplant. The receptors come from a male patient under 18 who had a stem cell transplant for acute lymphoblastic leukemia, so the T cells may come from the graft donor. Each CDR3 is given with its conserved first and last residue. D genes are given only for firm matches. Clone size is stated in some rows and not others, as once, few, many or a class when expanded.

j_gene,abundance,v_gene,d_gene,CDR3nt,CDR3aa
TRBJ2-1,few,TRBV12-3/TRBV12-4,TRBD2,TGTGCCAGCAGTTCCCCTAGCGGGATAGGTAATGAGCAGTTCTTC,CASSSPSGIGNEQFF
TRBJ2-2,NA,TRBV12-3/TRBV12-4,NA,TGTGCCAGCAGAATCCGAGGCCTCGGCGCGAACACCGGGGAGCTGTTTTTT,CASRIRGLGANTGELFF
TRBJ1-1,NA,TRBV7-3,NA,TGTGCCAGCAGCCTCGGAGTTTTTGATGGTGAAGCTTTCTTT,CASSLGVFDGEAFF
TRBJ2-2,NA,TRBV29-1,NA,TGCAGCGTTGAAAGACAGTGGGCCGGGGAGCTGTTTTTT,CSVERQWAGELFF
TRBJ1-5,NA,TRBV4-1,TRBD1,TGCGCCAGCAGCCTACAGGGGTCTATTCAGCCCCAGCATTTT,CASSLQGSIQPQHF
TRBJ2-1,few,TRBV7-8,TRBD2,TGTGCCAGCAGCTTAGCGATGATCGTGGGACTAGCGCCTAACAATGAGCAGTTCTTC,CASSLAMIVGLAPNNEQFF
TRBJ2-3,few,TRBV2,NA,TGTGCCGGCGGGACCACAGATACGCAGTATTTT,CAGGTTDTQYF
TRBJ2-2,NA,TRBV4-1,TRBD2,TGCGCCAGCAGCCAACCAGGGACTAGCGGGAGGACCGGGGAGCTGTTTTTT,CASSQPGTSGRTGELFF
TRBJ2-7,few,TRBV20-1,TRBD2,TGCAGTGTATATCGGGAGGGGCCCTACGAGCAGTACTTC,CSVYREGPYEQYF
TRBJ2-7,NA,TRBV25-1,NA,TGTGCCAGCAGTCATCGGACAGAGCAGTACTTC,CASSHRTEQYF
TRBJ2-5,few,TRBV7-3,NA,TGTGCCAGCAGCTCCGATGGGGGGCCCCAGTACTTC,CASSSDGGPQYF
TRBJ2-7,NA,TRBV3-1,NA,TGTGCCAGCAGCCAAGTGTGGGGGGCGAGGACCTACGAGCAGTACTTC,CASSQVWGARTYEQYF
TRBJ2-1,NA,TRBV28,TRBD2,TGTGCCAGTTACGCGGGAGGGCCCAACAATGAGCAGTTCTTC,CASYAGGPNNEQFF
TRBJ2-7,NA,TRBV6-1,NA,TGTGCCAGCAAACCCCAGGGTTTTGCCTACGAGCAGTACTTC,CASKPQGFAYEQYF
TRBJ2-3,NA,TRBV20-1,NA,TGCAGTGCTAGAGTAGGTGGCGGGACAGATACGCAGTATTTT,CSARVGGGTDTQYF
TRBJ2-3,NA,TRBV5-6,TRBD2,TGTGCCAGCAGCCCCGGGCTAGCGGGAGTGGGGGATACGCAGTATTTT,CASSPGLAGVGDTQYF
TRBJ1-6,NA,TRBV7-6,NA,TGTGCCAGCAGCCAGATCTCCGGGGGTTCACCCCTCCACTTT,CASSQISGGSPLHF
TRBJ2-3,few,TRBV7-9,NA,TGTGCCAGCAGCTCGGGCGCCAGGGCCCGGAGAAATACGCAGTATTTT,CASSSGARARRNTQYF
TRBJ2-1,many,TRBV20-1,TRBD2,TGCAGTGCTAGAGATCGGGCGGGAGGATACAATGAGCAGTTCTTC,CSARDRAGGYNEQFF
TRBJ2-7,NA,TRBV19,NA,TGTGCCAGTTCGACAGGAGCCCTGGAGCAGTACTTC,CASSTGALEQYF
TRBJ2-1,many,TRBV24-1,NA,TGTGCCACCAGTGAGCAAACGGGGACGCAGTTCTTC,CATSEQTGTQFF
TRBJ2-5,few,TRBV30,NA,TGTGCCTGGAGTGTAAGCTGGACCTTAGGCGGGAAAGAGACCCAGTACTTC,CAWSVSWTLGGKETQYF
TRBJ2-7,few,TRBV5-1,TRBD2,TGCGCCAGCAGCTCCGGACTAGCGGGAGAAGAATACGAGCAGTACTTC,CASSSGLAGEEYEQYF
TRBJ1-2,few,TRBV4-1,NA,TGCGCCAGCAGCCATTCTCCGGGACCGACCTATGGCTACACCTTC,CASSHSPGPTYGYTF
TRBJ1-5,few,TRBV7-2,NA,TGTGCCAGCAGCTTAGATCCTGACCCACAGCCCCAGCATTTT,CASSLDPDPQPQHF
TRBJ2-3,once,TRBV5-6,NA,TGTGCCAGCAGCTTGGGGGCTACAGCTATTTATGGCACAGATACGCAGTATTTT,CASSLGATAIYGTDTQYF
TRBJ2-7,many,TRBV2,NA,TGTGCCAGCACCGACAGTTCCTACGAGCAGTACTTC,CASTDSSYEQYF
TRBJ2-1,NA,TRBV11-2,NA,TGTGCCAGCAGCCAGTTCCTGGGAAACAATGAGCAGTTCTTC,CASSQFLGNNEQFF
TRBJ2-7,NA,TRBV11-2,NA,TGTGCCAGCAGCCCGCTAGACGAGCAGTACTTC,CASSPLDEQYF
TRBJ2-7,few,TRBV7-2,NA,TGTGCCAGCAGCCCCCCCATGGGCTACGAGCAGTACTTC,CASSPPMGYEQYF
TRBJ2-1,NA,TRBV7-8,NA,TGTGCCAGCAGCTTAGCGGTGGCGCCCTCCTACAATGAGCAGTTCTTC,CASSLAVAPSYNEQFF
TRBJ2-3,NA,TRBV7-8,TRBD2,TGTGCCAGCAGCTACCGACTAGCGGGAAGGACAGATACGCAGTATTTT,CASSYRLAGRTDTQYF
TRBJ2-5,NA,TRBV7-9,TRBD2,TGTGCCAGCGGCCTAGCGGGAGTCCAAGAGACCCAGTACTTC,CASGLAGVQETQYF
TRBJ1-5,few,TRBV18,NA,TGTGCCAGCTCACTTCTGGGTCCTACTAGCAATCAGCCCCAGCATTTT,CASSLLGPTSNQPQHF
TRBJ2-5,few,TRBV12-3/TRBV12-4,TRBD2,TGTGCCAGCAGTTTCAACGAGCGGGAAGAAGAGACCCAGTACTTC,CASSFNEREEETQYF
TRBJ2-7,NA,TRBV12-3/TRBV12-4,NA,TGTGCCAGCAGACTTGAAGGGACCCTCTACGAGCAGTACTTC,CASRLEGTLYEQYF
TRBJ2-5,few,TRBV15,NA,TGTGCCACCAGCAGACAGGGTATCCAAGAGACCCAGTACTTC,CATSRQGIQETQYF
TRBJ2-1,NA,TRBV12-3/TRBV12-4,TRBD2,TGTACCAGCAGTTTAGAACTAGCGGGAGGTGCCTTCTCCTACAATGAGCAGTTCTTC,CTSSLELAGGAFSYNEQFF
TRBJ1-1,many,TRBV2,NA,TGTGCCAGCAAACGAGACCGAGGAAACACTGAAGCTTTCTTT,CASKRDRGNTEAFF
TRBJ2-7,few,TRBV7-9,NA,TGTGCCAGCAGCTTATACGGGACAACCTTTTACGAGCAGTACTTC,CASSLYGTTFYEQYF
TRBJ2-1,NA,TRBV19,NA,TGTGCCAGTAGTATAGTGGTGTTGAGCACGTCGACGAGCTGGGATGAGCAGTTCTTC,CASSIVVLSTSTSWDEQFF
TRBJ2-1,many,TRBV5-1,NA,TGCGCCAGCAGCTTGAGGGAGGCCGCTTACAATGAGCAGTTCTTC,CASSLREAAYNEQFF
TRBJ1-5,NA,TRBV4-1,NA,TGCGCCAGCAGCCACCCCGAGGGCTCTTCCCAGCCCCAGCATTTT,CASSHPEGSSQPQHF
TRBJ2-7,few,TRBV7-9,NA,TGTGCCAGCAGCTTCCGGGTCAACTACGAGCAGTACTTC,CASSFRVNYEQYF